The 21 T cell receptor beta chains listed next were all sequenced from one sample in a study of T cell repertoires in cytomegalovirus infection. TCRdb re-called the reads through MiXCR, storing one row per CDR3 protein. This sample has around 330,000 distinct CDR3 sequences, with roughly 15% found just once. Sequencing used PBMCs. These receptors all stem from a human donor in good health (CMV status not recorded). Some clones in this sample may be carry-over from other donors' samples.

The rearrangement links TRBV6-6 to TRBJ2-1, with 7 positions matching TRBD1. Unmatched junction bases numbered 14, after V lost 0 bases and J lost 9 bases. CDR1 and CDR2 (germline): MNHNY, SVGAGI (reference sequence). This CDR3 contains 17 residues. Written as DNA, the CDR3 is TGTGCCAGCAGTTACTCGAAATGGGACAGTCCATTCGGTGAGCAGTTCTTC. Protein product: CASSYSKWDSPFGEQFF.

The CDR3 bases are TGTGCCAGCAGCTTGAGGGTAGCGGGGGGCCTAAGGAGCTCCTACAATGAGCAGTTCTTC. This sequence encodes CASSLRVAGGLRSSYNEQFF. The chain joins TRBV5-5 to TRBJ2-1, with TRBD2 matching 10 bases. Germline CDR1 is SGHKS and CDR2 is YYEKEE (reference sequence). The CDR3 contains 20 residues. J lost 0 bases, V lost 1 base, and 13 bases had no gene match.

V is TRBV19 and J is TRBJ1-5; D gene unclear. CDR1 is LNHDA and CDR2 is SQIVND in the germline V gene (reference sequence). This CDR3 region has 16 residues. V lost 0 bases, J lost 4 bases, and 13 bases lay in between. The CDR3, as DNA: TGTGCCAGTAGTATAGATCCGCCCGGTTTTAATCAGCCCCAGCATTTT. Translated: CASSIDPPGFNQPQHF.

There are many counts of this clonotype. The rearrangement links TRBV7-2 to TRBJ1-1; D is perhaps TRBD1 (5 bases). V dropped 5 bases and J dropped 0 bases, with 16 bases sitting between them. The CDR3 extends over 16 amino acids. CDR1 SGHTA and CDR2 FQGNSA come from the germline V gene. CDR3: CASSPLPGRVNTEAFF. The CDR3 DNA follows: TGTGCCAGCAGCCCTCTCCCGGGACGGGTGAACACTGAAGCTTTCTTT.

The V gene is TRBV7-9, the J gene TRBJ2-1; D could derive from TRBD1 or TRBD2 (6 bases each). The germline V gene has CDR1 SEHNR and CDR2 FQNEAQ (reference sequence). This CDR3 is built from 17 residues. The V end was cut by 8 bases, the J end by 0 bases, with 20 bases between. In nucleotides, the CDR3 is TGTGCCAGCTCCTTCCCCGGGGGCGCCCCCTCCTACAATGAGCAGTTCTTC. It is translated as CASSFPGGAPSYNEQFF.

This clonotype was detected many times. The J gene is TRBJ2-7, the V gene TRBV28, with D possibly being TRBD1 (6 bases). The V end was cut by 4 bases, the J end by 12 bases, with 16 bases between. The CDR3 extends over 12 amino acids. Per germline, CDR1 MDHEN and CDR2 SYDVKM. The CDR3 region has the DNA TGTGCCAGCAGTTCTGCAGGGGCGCGGTTGTACTTC. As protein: CASSSAGARLYF.

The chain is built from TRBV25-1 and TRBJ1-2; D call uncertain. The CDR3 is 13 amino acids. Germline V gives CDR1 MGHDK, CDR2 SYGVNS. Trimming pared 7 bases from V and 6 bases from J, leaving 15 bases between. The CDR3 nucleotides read TGTGCCAGCATAGGGCCCTATGCCCATGGCTACACCTTC. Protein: CASIGPYAHGYTF.

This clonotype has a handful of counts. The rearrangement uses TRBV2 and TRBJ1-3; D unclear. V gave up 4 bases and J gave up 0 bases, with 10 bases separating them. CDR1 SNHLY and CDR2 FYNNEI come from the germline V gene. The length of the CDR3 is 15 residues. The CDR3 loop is CASSVAANSGNTIYF. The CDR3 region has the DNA TGTGCCAGCAGTGTGGCAGCTAACTCTGGAAACACCATATATTTT.

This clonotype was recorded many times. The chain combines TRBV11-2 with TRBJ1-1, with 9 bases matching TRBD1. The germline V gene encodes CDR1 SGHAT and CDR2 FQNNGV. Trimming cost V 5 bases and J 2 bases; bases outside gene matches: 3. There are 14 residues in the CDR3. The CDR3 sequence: CASSPDRGNTEAFF. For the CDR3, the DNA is TGTGCCAGCAGCCCGGACAGGGGAAACACTGAAGCTTTCTTT. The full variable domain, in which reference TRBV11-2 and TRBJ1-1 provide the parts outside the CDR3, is EAGVAQSPRYKIIEKRQSVAFWCNPISGHATLYWYQQILGQGPKLLIQFQNNGVVDDSQLPKDRFSAERLKGVDSTLKIQPAKLEDSAVYLCASSPDRGNTEAFFGQGTRLTVV.

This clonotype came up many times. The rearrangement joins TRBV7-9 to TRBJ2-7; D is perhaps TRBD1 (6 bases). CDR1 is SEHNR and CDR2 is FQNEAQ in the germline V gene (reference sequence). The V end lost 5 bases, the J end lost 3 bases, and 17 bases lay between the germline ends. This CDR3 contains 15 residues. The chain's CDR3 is CASSQGQIRYYEQYF. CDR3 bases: TGTGCCAGCAGCCAGGGACAAATAAGGTACTACGAGCAGTACTTC.

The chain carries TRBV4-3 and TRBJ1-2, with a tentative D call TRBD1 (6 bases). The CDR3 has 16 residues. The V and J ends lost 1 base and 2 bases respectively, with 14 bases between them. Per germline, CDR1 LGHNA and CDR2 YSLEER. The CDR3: CASSQGGQGQNYGYTF. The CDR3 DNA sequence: TGCGCCAGCAGCCAAGGAGGGCAGGGGCAAAACTATGGCTACACCTTC.

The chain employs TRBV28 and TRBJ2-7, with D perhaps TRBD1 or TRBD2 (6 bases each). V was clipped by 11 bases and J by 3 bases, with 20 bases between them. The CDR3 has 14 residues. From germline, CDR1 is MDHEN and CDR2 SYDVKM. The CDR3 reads CAAGWGASSYEQYF. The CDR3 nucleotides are TGTGCCGCTGGGTGGGGGGCCAGTAGCTACGAGCAGTACTTC.

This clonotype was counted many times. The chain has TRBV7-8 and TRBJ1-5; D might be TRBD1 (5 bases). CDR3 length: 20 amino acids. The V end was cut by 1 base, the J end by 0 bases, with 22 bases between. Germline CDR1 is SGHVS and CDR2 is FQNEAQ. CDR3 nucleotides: TGTGCCAGCAGCTTAGGCTGGGGCCCCGCTTCGCGATATAGCAATCAGCCCCAGCATTTT. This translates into CASSLGWGPASRYSNQPQHF.

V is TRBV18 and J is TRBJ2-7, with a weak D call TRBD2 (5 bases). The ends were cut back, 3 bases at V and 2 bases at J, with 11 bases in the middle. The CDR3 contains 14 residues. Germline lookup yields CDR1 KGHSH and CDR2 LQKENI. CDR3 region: CASSPGLQTYEQYF. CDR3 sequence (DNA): TGTGCCAGCTCACCTGGACTGCAGACCTACGAGCAGTACTTC.

DNA of the CDR3: TGTGCCAGTAGCCCCCCGGGGGGCAATAGGAGGATCGGGGAGCTGTTTTTT. Residues: CASSPPGGNRRIGELFF. This chain links TRBV19 with TRBJ2-2, with a possible D match to TRBD2 (7 bases). V gave up 6 bases and J gave up 7 bases, with 24 bases separating them. Germline loops: CDR1 LNHDA, CDR2 SQIVND (reference sequence). This CDR3 region has 17 residues. The entire variable domain, with the rest obtained from reference TRBV19 and TRBJ2-2, is as follows: DGGITQSPKYLFRKEGQNVTLSCEQNLNHDAMYWYRQDPGQGLRLIYYSQIVNDFQKGDIAEGYSVSREKKESFPLTVTSAQKNPTAFYLCASSPPGGNRRIGELFFGEGSRLTVL.

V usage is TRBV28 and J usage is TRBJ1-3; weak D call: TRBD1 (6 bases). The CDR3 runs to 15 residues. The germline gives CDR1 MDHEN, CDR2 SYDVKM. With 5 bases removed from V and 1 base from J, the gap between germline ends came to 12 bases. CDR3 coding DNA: TGTGCCAGCAGTCCAACAGGGCGGTCTGGAAACACCATATATTTT. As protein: CASSPTGRSGNTIYF. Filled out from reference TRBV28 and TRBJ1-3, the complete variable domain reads DVKVTQSSRYLVKRTGEKVFLECVQDMDHENMFWYRQDPGLGLRLIYFSYDVKMKEKGDIPEGYSVSREKKERFSLILESASTNQTSMYLCASSPTGRSGNTIYFGEGSWLTVV.

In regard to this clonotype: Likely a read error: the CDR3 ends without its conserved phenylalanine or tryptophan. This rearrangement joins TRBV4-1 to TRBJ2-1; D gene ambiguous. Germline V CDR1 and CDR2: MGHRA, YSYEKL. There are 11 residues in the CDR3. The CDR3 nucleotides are TGCCCCAGCATCAAAGGCGGTTTGCAGTTCTGC. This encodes CPSIKGGLQFC.

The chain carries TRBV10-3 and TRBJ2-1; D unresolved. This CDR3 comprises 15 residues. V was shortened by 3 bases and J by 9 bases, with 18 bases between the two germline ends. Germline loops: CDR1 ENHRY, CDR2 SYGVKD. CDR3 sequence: CAISEPPPAGFEQFF. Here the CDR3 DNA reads TGTGCCATCAGTGAACCCCCTCCAGCCGGGTTTGAGCAGTTCTTC.

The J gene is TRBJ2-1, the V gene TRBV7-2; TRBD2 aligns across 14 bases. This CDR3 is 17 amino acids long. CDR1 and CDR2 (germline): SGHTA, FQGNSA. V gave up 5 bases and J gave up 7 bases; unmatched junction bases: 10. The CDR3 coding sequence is TGTGCCAGCAGCAGCCGACTAGCGGGGGGGCTTTTGAATGAGCAGTTCTTC. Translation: CASSSRLAGGLLNEQFF.

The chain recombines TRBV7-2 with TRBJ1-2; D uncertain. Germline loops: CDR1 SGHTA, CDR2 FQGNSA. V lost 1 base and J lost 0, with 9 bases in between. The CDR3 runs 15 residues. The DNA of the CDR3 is TGTGCCAGCAGCTTAGATCCTGCCGCTAACTATGGCTACACCTTC. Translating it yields CASSLDPAANYGYTF.

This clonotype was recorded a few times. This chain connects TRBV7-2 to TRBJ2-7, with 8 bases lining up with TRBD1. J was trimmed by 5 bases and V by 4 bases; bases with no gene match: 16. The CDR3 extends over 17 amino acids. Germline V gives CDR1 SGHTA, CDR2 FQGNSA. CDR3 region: CASSSISFEGTGNEQYF. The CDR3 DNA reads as TGTGCCAGCAGCTCGATAAGTTTTGAGGGGACAGGTAACGAGCAGTACTTC. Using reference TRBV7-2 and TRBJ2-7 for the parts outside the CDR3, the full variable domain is GAGVSQSPSNKVTEKGKDVELRCDPISGHTALYWYRQSLGQGLEFLIYFQGNSAPDKSGLPSDRFSAERTGGSVSTLTIQRTQQEDSAVYLCASSSISFEGTGNEQYFGPGTRLTVT.